The entry that follows covers one T cell receptor (beta chain) sequence. Its matching antigen is unknown. V lost 4 bases to trimming and J lost 4 bases, with 23 bases between them. This CDR3 comprises 18 residues. Per germline, CDR1 MGHRA and CDR2 YSYEKL. The data originate from a study of radiotherapy plus CTLA-4 blockade in lung cancer. Data came from immunoSEQ multiplex PCR; TCRdb stores just in-frame clones and leaves some out. The sample consists of about 28,000 clones, around three quarters of them appearing once. Study results and caveats: Tumor-derived TCR clones expanded in blood after radiotherapy plus ipilimumab.

Sequenced here: peripheral blood, sampled from a patient treated with radiotherapy plus ipilimumab. This receptor was taken from a human donor with non-small cell lung cancer that progressed on radiotherapy plus ipilimumab. The V and J genes are TRBV4-1 and TRBJ1-5, with D hard to call. The CDR3 DNA follows: TGCGCCAGCAGCCGCCCCCCGCCCAAGGGAATGTGGAATCAGCCCCAGCATTTT. It yields the protein CASSRPPPKGMWNQPQHF.